This T cell receptor (beta chain) was documented in a study of shared clonotypes between healthy human individuals. Germline V gives CDR1 KGHSH, CDR2 LQKENI. The J segment lost 4 bases and the V segment lost 5 bases, leaving 5 bases of the junction unmatched. The CDR3 is made up of 15 amino acids. A note on this clone: Its specificity is not known.

Profiled with immunoSEQ multiplex PCR; TCRdb holds only in-frame clones, not every one. The sample contains around 1.9 million clones, 90% to 95% of which appear only once. Overall study results and limits: The study drew on few donors, limiting represented genetic and exposure-history diversity. Naive CD4 clonotypes were shared across several donors at roughly 4.6%.

Naive-designated CD8 cells lacked CD45RO, were positively enriched for CCR7, and omitted terminally differentiated effector memory CD45RA+ cells. This clonotype was obtained from a man aged 18 to 29 in good health. Some clones in this sample may be carry-over from other donors' samples. This chain joins TRBV18 and TRBJ2-1; 10 nucleotides align to TRBD2. Sequencing was done on a sample of naive CD8+ T cells from PBMCs. CDR3 protein: CASSDASGGYNEQFF. For the CDR3, the DNA is TGTGCCAGCTCAGACGCTAGCGGGGGTTACAATGAGCAGTTCTTC.